The source of this TCR beta chain is a study of shared clonotypes between healthy human individuals. Findings and caveats of the study: A generally larger estimated richness was seen in naive subsets than in memory subsets.

Terminally differentiated effector memory CD45RA+ cells were left out of the naive CD8 fraction, which was CD45RO-negative and positively selected for CCR7. The donors, all of them Caucasian adults, lived in Nashville, Tennessee. This CDR3 has 17 residues. V gave up 1 base and J gave up 2 bases, with 15 bases separating them. Germline V gene sequence: CDR1 SNHLY, CDR2 FYNNEI. Profiling relied on immunoSEQ multiplex PCR, and the TCRdb table lists in-frame clones only, not all of them. The sample has almost 700,000 clones; 92% are singletons. As to this clone: Antigen: not known.

The receptor comes from a young man in good health. The chain combines TRBV2 with TRBJ1-3; no firm D call. The sample comprised naive CD8+ T cells sorted from blood. For the CDR3, the DNA is TGTGCCAGCAGTGAAGAGGTATTGGCAGAGACTGGAAACACCATATATTTT. It is translated as CASSEEVLAETGNTIYF.